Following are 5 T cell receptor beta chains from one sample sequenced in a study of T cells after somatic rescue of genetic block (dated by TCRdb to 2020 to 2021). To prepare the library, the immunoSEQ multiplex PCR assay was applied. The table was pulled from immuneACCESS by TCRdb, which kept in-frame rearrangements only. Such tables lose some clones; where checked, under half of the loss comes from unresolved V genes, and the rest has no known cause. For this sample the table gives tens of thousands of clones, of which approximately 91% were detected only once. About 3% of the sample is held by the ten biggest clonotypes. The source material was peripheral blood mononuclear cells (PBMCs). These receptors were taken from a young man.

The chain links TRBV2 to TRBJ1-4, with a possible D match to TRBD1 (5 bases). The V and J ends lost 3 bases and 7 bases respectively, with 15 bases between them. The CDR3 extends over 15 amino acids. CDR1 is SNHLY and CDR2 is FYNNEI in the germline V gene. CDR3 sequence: CASSEVRTTGEKLFF. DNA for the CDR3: TGTGCCAGCAGTGAGGTCCGGACAACCGGTGAAAAACTGTTTTTT.

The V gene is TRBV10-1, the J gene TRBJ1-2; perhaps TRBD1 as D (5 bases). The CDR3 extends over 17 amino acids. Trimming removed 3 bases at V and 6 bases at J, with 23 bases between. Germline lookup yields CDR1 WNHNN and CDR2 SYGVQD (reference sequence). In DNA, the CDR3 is TGCGCCAGCAGTGACGGGGCATTGGGCGGCGAGGTCAATGGCTACACCTTC. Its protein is CASSDGALGGEVNGYTF.

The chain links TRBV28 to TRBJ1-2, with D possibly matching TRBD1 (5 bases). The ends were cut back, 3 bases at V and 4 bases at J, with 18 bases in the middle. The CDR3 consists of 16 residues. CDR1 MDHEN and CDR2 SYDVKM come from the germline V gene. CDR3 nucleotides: TGTGCCAGCAGTTTGGGGCCCCTACAGGACCCCTATGGCTACACCTTC. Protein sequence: CASSLGPLQDPYGYTF.

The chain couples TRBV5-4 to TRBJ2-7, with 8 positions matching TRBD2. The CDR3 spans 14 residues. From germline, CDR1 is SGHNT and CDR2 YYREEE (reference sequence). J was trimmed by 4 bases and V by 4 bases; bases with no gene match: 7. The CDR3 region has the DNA TGTGCCAGCAGCCCGGGGGGGCGGGGATACGAGCAGTACTTC. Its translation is CASSPGGRGYEQYF.

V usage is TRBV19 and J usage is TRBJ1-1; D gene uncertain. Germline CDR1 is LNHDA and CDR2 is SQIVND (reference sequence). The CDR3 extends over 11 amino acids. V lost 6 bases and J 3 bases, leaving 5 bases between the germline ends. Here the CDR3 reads CASRDYTEAFF. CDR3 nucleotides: TGTGCCAGTAGGGACTACACTGAAGCTTTCTTT.